This T cell receptor beta chain came from a study of Graves' ophthalmopathy and Graves' hyperthyroidism. Notes on this clonotype: Its antigen is unidentified.

Amplified TCR beta CDR3 regions were obtained using RNA transcripts as template. HTBI primers were employed in first-round RT-PCR, then a second-round multiplex PCR followed. Each CDR3 protein gets one entry after TCRdb re-called the multiplex PCR reads with MiXCR. This table holds about 210,000 distinct CDR3 sequences, over 25% found once. The evidence that diagnosis relied on was clinical symptoms, serum thyroxine, TRAb, thyroid ultrasound and orbital computed tomography. Overall study findings and caveats: Ophthalmopathy progression prediction by the model yielded a sensitivity of 55% to 71% and a specificity of 72% to 75%. Detection in blood was also observed for most expanded thyroid clonotypes above 0.001 frequency.

The sequence was collected from a man aged 50-60 years with Graves' ophthalmopathy. Sequencing used peripheral blood.

Here the CDR3 reads CASIGPSEETQYF. CDR3 DNA sequence: TGTGCCAGCATTGGGCCATCGGAAGAGACCCAGTACTTC. This chain joins TRBV7-2 and TRBJ2-5; D ambiguous. Germline lookup yields CDR1 SGHTA and CDR2 FQGNSA. The ends were cut back, 7 bases at V and 3 bases at J, with 12 bases in the middle. The CDR3 consists of 13 residues.